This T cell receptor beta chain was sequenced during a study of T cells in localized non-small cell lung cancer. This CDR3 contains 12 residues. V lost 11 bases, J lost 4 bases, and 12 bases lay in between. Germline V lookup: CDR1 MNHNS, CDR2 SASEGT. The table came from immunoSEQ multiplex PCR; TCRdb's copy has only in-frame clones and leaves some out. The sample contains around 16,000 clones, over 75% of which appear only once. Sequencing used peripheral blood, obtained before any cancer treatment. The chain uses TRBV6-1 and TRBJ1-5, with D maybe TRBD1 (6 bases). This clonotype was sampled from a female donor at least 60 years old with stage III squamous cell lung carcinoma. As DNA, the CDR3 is TGTGCCGCCAGGGGAAGGAATCAGCCCCAGCATTTT. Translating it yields CAARGRNQPQHF.